This T cell receptor (beta chain) came from a study of blood T cell repertoires in COVID-19. At the level of the study: The United States, Italy and Spain were the sources of the acute and convalescent COVID-19 samples. Nucleic acid was either cDNA or gDNA, and it came from T cells, B-cell-depleted T cells, or PBMCs.

V dropped 0 bases and J dropped 2 bases, with 9 bases sitting between them. The germline gives CDR1 SGDLS, CDR2 YYNGEE. There are 15 residues in the CDR3. Clones were sequenced by immunoSEQ multiplex PCR, and TCRdb holds only the in-frame ones, with some missing. The sample has 150,000 to 180,000 clones, around 87% seen once; the top ten hold 15%. This TCR derives from a woman in her thirties or forties with acute or convalescent COVID-19. What was sequenced was peripheral blood. The chain is built from TRBV9 and TRBJ2-1, with D possibly being TRBD1 (6 bases). The CDR3 sequence: CASSVEGDTYNEQFF. CDR3 bases: TGTGCCAGCAGCGTAGAGGGGGACACCTACAATGAGCAGTTCTTC.